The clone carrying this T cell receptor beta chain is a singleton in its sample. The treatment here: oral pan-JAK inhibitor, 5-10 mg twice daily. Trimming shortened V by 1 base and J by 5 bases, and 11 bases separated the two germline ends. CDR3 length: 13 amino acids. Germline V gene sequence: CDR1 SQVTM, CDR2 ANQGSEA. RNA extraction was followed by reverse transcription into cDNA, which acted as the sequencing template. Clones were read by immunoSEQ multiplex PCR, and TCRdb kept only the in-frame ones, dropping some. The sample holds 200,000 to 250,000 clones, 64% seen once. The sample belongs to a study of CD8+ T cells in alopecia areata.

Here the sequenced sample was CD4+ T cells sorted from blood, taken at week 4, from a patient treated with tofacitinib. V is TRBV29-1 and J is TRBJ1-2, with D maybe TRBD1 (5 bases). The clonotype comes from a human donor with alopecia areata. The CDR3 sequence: CSVEVGAPYGYTF. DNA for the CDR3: TGCAGCGTTGAAGTCGGGGCACCGTATGGCTACACCTTC.